This is a list of T cell receptor beta chains from one sample in a study of blood T cell repertoires in COVID-19. The repertoire was sequenced with immunoSEQ multiplex PCR; TCRdb's copy has only in-frame clones and lacks some. This sample has 80,000 to 100,000 clones, with 75% to 85% found just once. Sequences were obtained from peripheral blood. The receptors here all came from a man between 65 and 79 years old with acute or convalescent COVID-19. Both conserved end residues are part of each CDR3. The D gene is left open where the match is weak. Clone size is stated in some rows and not others, as once, few, many or a class when expanded.

clone size: once
J gene: TRBJ1-5
D gene: TRBD1
CDR3 length: 17
V gene: TRBV28
CDR3 DNA: TGTGCCAGCAGTCTTTACCTTTTCGGGACAGGGGGTCAGCCCCAGCATTTT
CDR3 protein: CASSLYLFGTGGQPQHF

clone size: NA
J gene: TRBJ1-5
D gene: TRBD1
CDR3 length: 15
V gene: TRBV19
CDR3 DNA: TGTGCCAGTAGTATCGGACAGGGGGTGAATCAGCCCCAGCATTTT
CDR3 protein: CASSIGQGVNQPQHF

clone size: NA
J gene: TRBJ2-5
D gene: NA
CDR3 length: 15
V gene: TRBV15
CDR3 DNA: TGTGCCACCAGCAGACTAGCGGAGGGGGGAGAGACCCAGTACTTC
CDR3 protein: CATSRLAEGGETQYF

clone size: NA
J gene: TRBJ2-2
D gene: TRBD2
CDR3 length: 15
V gene: TRBV5-1
CDR3 DNA: TGCGCCAGCAGCTCTAGCGGGGTGAACACCGGGGAGCTGTTTTTT
CDR3 protein: CASSSSGVNTGELFF

clone size: NA
J gene: TRBJ2-1
D gene: NA
CDR3 length: 14
V gene: TRBV18
CDR3 DNA: TGTGCCAGCTCACGACTACCTTCTAACAATGAGCAGTTCTTC
CDR3 protein: CASSRLPSNNEQFF

clone size: NA
J gene: TRBJ1-6
D gene: NA
CDR3 length: 15
V gene: TRBV7-2
CDR3 DNA: TGTGCCAGCAGCTTATGGGGCCGAGGAAATTCACCCCTCCACTTT
CDR3 protein: CASSLWGRGNSPLHF

clone size: NA
J gene: TRBJ2-1
D gene: TRBD2
CDR3 length: 16
V gene: TRBV6-4
CDR3 DNA: TGTGCCAGCAGTGGCATGGGGACTAGCGGGCTGAATGAGCAGTTCTTC
CDR3 protein: CASSGMGTSGLNEQFF

clone size: NA
J gene: TRBJ2-3
D gene: NA
CDR3 length: 15
V gene: TRBV27
CDR3 DNA: TGTGCCAGCAGTTTGTCGCAGGGAGGTGCAGATACGCAGTATTTT
CDR3 protein: CASSLSQGGADTQYF

clone size: NA
J gene: TRBJ1-1
D gene: TRBD1
CDR3 length: 15
V gene: TRBV6-5
CDR3 DNA: TGTGCCAGCAGTTACACAAGACAGGGGGGCTCTGAAGCTTTCTTT
CDR3 protein: CASSYTRQGGSEAFF

clone size: NA
J gene: TRBJ2-7
D gene: TRBD1
CDR3 length: 14
V gene: TRBV6-5
CDR3 DNA: TGTGCCAGCAGTTACTATAGGACAGGGGACGAGCAGTACTTC
CDR3 protein: CASSYYRTGDEQYF

clone size: NA
J gene: TRBJ1-6
D gene: TRBD1
CDR3 length: 15
V gene: TRBV28
CDR3 DNA: TGTGCCAGCACCGTCACCGGGACAGAAAATTCACCCCTCCACTTT
CDR3 protein: CASTVTGTENSPLHF

clone size: NA
J gene: TRBJ1-2
D gene: NA
CDR3 length: 14
V gene: TRBV28
CDR3 DNA: TGTGCCAGCAGTTTAGGCGGGTCCCGTTATGGCTACACCTTC
CDR3 protein: CASSLGGSRYGYTF

clone size: NA
J gene: TRBJ2-5
D gene: NA
CDR3 length: 12
V gene: TRBV7-8
CDR3 DNA: TGTGCCAGCAGCCAGGCCAGGGAGACCCAGTACTTC
CDR3 protein: CASSQARETQYF

clone size: NA
J gene: TRBJ2-7
D gene: NA
CDR3 length: 14
V gene: TRBV28
CDR3 DNA: TGTGCCAGCAGTCGGGGGACAGTTACCTACGAGCAGTACTTC
CDR3 protein: CASSRGTVTYEQYF

clone size: NA
J gene: TRBJ1-1
D gene: TRBD1
CDR3 length: 12
V gene: TRBV28
CDR3 DNA: TGTGCCAGCACCTACGGGACAGTTGAAGCTTTCTTT
CDR3 protein: CASTYGTVEAFF

clone size: NA
J gene: TRBJ2-1
D gene: TRBD2
CDR3 length: 14
V gene: TRBV11-2
CDR3 DNA: TGTGCCAGCAGCTGGGGGACTAGCGGGTTAGAGCAGTTCTTC
CDR3 protein: CASSWGTSGLEQFF

clone size: NA
J gene: TRBJ2-1
D gene: TRBD2
CDR3 length: 16
V gene: TRBV7-9
CDR3 DNA: TGTGCCAGCAGCTTAAGACTAGCGGGAGGCTACAATGAGCAGTTCTTC
CDR3 protein: CASSLRLAGGYNEQFF